Below are 19 T cell receptor beta chains sequenced from a single sample in a study. TCRdb's table, derived via immunoSEQ multiplex PCR, lists solely in-frame clones and lacks some. In the table there are under 65,000 clones, approximately 93% of which are singletons. The sample comprised PBMCs. The receptors here all came from a middle-aged man with rheumatoid arthritis.

The chain is built from TRBV20-1 and TRBJ1-2; TRBD1 matches 9 bases. The CDR3 runs to 13 residues. Losses at the gene ends were 4 bases for V and 2 bases for J; bases not matched to a gene: 2. Germline assignment: CDR1 DFQATT and CDR2 SNEGSKA (reference sequence). The CDR3 here is CSAIDRGNYGYTF. CDR3 DNA sequence: TGCAGTGCTATTGACAGGGGGAACTATGGCTACACCTTC.

The chain uses TRBV6-5 and TRBJ2-7, with 11 bases that match TRBD1. V shed 0 bases and J 3 bases; nucleotides not matched to a gene: 4. The CDR3 has 16 amino acids. CDR1 is MNHEY and CDR2 is SVGAGI in the germline V gene. In DNA form, the CDR3 reads TGTGCCAGCAGTTACTCGTACGGGACAGGGGGCTACGAGCAGTACTTC. Translation: CASSYSYGTGGYEQYF.

The chain employs TRBV5-5 and TRBJ1-3, with D perhaps TRBD1 (6 bases). Trimming stripped 4 bases from V and 1 base from J, with 9 bases between. The V gene's germline CDR1 is SGHKS and CDR2 YYEKEE (reference sequence). The CDR3 runs 14 residues. CDR3 bases: TGTGCCAGCAGCGACACAGGGTCTGGAAACACCATATATTTT. This translates into CASSDTGSGNTIYF.

This clone was observed a single time. J is TRBJ2-7 and V is TRBV29-1; TRBD1 aligns across 7 bases. The J segment lost 0 bases and the V segment lost 0 bases, leaving 2 bases of the junction unmatched. CDR1 and CDR2 (germline): SQVTM, ANQGSEA. CDR3 size: 14 residues. CDR3 bases: TGCAGCGTTGAAGATCGGGACAGCTCCTACGAGCAGTACTTC. Protein: CSVEDRDSSYEQYF.

The chain combines TRBV7-9 with TRBJ1-1; D ambiguous. CDR1 is SEHNR, CDR2 FQNEAQ, per germline (reference sequence). Trimming shortened V by 1 base and J by 1 base, and 7 bases separated the two germline ends. The CDR3 covers 14 residues. This CDR3 reads CASSLGRENTEAFF. In nucleotides, the CDR3 is TGTGCCAGCAGCTTAGGAAGGGAGAACACTGAAGCTTTCTTT.

V and J are TRBV9 and TRBJ1-3; D unclear. Trimming cost V 4 bases and J 3 bases, with 11 bases left between them. The CDR3 has 14 amino acids. Germline loops: CDR1 SGDLS, CDR2 YYNGEE. CDR3 DNA sequence: TGTGCCAGCAGCAATCCCGGACTTGGAAACACCATATATTTT. Protein product: CASSNPGLGNTIYF.

The chain is built from TRBV3-1 (or the pseudogene TRBV3-2) and TRBJ2-1; the D is unclear. Trimming pared 0 bases from V and 0 bases from J, leaving 9 bases between. This CDR3 is built from 16 residues. Germline V lookup: CDR1 LGHDT, CDR2 YNNKEL (reference sequence). In DNA, the CDR3 is TGTGCCAGCAGCCAAGATGACGGGCCCTCCTACAATGAGCAGTTCTTC. Translation gives CASSQDDGPSYNEQFF.

This chain links TRBV5-1 with TRBJ2-2; D is possibly TRBD1 (6 bases). The CDR3 runs 16 residues. V was pared by 1 base and J by 4 bases, with 14 bases between. Looked up from germline, CDR1 is SGHRS and CDR2 is YFSETQ. The CDR3 DNA is TGCGCCAGCAGCTTGATACGGGCAGGGGCCACCGGGGAGCTGTTTTTT. Protein: CASSLIRAGATGELFF. Supplemented by reference TRBV5-1 and TRBJ2-2, the full variable domain reads KAGVTQTPRYLIKTRGQQVTLSCSPISGHRSVSWYQQTPGQGLQFLFEYFSETQRNKGNFPGRFSGRQFSNSRSEMNVSTLELGDSALYLCASSLIRAGATGELFFGEGSRLTVL.

V usage is TRBV5-4 and J usage is TRBJ2-7, with D unclear. The V end lost 1 base, the J end lost 1 base, and 9 bases lay between the germline ends. The CDR3 extends over 14 amino acids. Germline CDR1 and CDR2: SGHNT and YYREEE (reference sequence). The CDR3 protein is CASSLTPESYEQYF. DNA for the CDR3: TGTGCCAGCAGCTTGACGCCAGAGTCCTACGAGCAGTACTTC.

The chain is built from TRBV28 and TRBJ1-1; tentative D call: TRBD1 (5 bases). Trimming stripped 6 bases from V and 6 bases from J, with 8 bases between. Germline lookup yields CDR1 MDHEN and CDR2 SYDVKM. The CDR3 consists of 11 residues. Here the CDR3 reads CASRTGPEAFF. The CDR3 region has the DNA TGTGCCAGCAGAACAGGTCCTGAAGCTTTCTTT.

The CDR3 nucleotides read TGTGCCAGCAGTGACGGGACCTGGGAGCAGTACTTC. This translates into CASSDGTWEQYF. The chain is built from TRBV6-1 and TRBJ2-7; the D call may be TRBD1 or TRBD2 (5 bases each). Trimming removed 3 bases from V and 7 bases from J, with 10 bases in between. The CDR3 sequence is 12 residues long. Per the germline V gene, CDR1 is MNHNS and CDR2 is SASEGT.

This clone was seen only once. The rearrangement links TRBV27 to TRBJ1-3; no definite D call. Germline V gene data show CDR1 as MNHEY and CDR2 as SMNVEV (reference sequence). V lost 4 bases and J 3 bases, leaving 13 bases between the germline ends. The CDR3 totals 15 residues. Here the CDR3 reads CASSYSSTVGNTIYF. The CDR3 coding sequence is TGTGCCAGCAGTTACTCCAGTACAGTTGGAAACACCATATATTTT.

V usage is TRBV18 and J usage is TRBJ2-1, with TRBD2 identical over 13 bases. Germline assignment: CDR1 KGHSH and CDR2 LQKENI. V was pared by 6 bases and J by 10 bases, with 12 bases of the junction left unmatched. CDR3 length equals 16 residues. The CDR3 sequence: CASSRVGTSGTTEQFF. The CDR3 bases are TGTGCCAGCTCGCGCGTCGGGACTAGCGGGACTACGGAGCAGTTCTTC.

The chain employs TRBV10-3 and TRBJ2-1; tentative D call: TRBD2 (7 bases). CDR1 is ENHRY, CDR2 SYGVKD, per germline. The CDR3 length is 14 residues. V dropped 8 bases and J dropped 3 bases, with 14 bases sitting between them. In DNA, the CDR3 is TGTGCCATCGGGGAGCGGGACAACTACAATGAGCAGTTCTTC. Translation gives CAIGERDNYNEQFF.

The rearrangement links TRBV4-2 to TRBJ1-2; 7 bases agree with TRBD1. Germline loops: CDR1 LGHNA, CDR2 YNFKEQ. The CDR3 contains 17 residues. J was trimmed by 5 bases and V by 1 base; bases with no gene match: 13. The CDR3 DNA reads TGTGCCAGCAGCCAAGGAGGGTCAGAGGGGGCGACGTATGGCTACACCTTC. Its protein product is CASSQGGSEGATYGYTF.

The chain combines TRBV3-1 (or the pseudogene TRBV3-2) with TRBJ1-2; no definite D call. Germline V gene sequence: CDR1 LGHDT, CDR2 YNNKEL (reference sequence). This CDR3 contains 11 residues. With 4 bases removed from V and 12 bases from J, the gap between germline ends came to 12 bases. The CDR3 sequence is CASSRGRPDTF. CDR3 bases: TGTGCCAGCAGCCGAGGACGGCCGGACACCTTC.

The chain is built from TRBV11-2 and TRBJ1-1, with TRBD1 as a possible D gene (6 bases). Trimming took 4 bases from V and 3 from J, leaving 15 bases between them. The CDR3 consists of 15 residues. Germline lookup yields CDR1 SGHAT and CDR2 FQNNGV. CDR3 nucleotide sequence: TGTGCCAGCAGCTATCAATCACGGGGGCACACTGAAGCTTTCTTT. The encoded protein is CASSYQSRGHTEAFF.

This rearrangement joins TRBV6-5 to TRBJ1-2; TRBD1 matches at 7 bases. The J segment lost 0 bases and the V segment lost 4 bases, leaving 5 bases of the junction unmatched. Looked up from germline, CDR1 is MNHEY and CDR2 is SVGAGI. The CDR3 sequence is 15 residues long. The CDR3 sequence: CASSSSRGSNYGYTF. In DNA, the CDR3 is TGTGCCAGCAGTTCCTCCAGGGGGTCTAACTATGGCTACACCTTC.

This chain joins TRBV19 and TRBJ2-2, with D unclear. CDR1 and CDR2 (germline): LNHDA, SQIVND (reference sequence). Deletions cut 0 bases from V and 6 bases from J, with 14 bases between. CDR3 length: 16 residues. The CDR3 DNA follows: TGTGCCAGTAGTATAGAAAGCTACCTTCCTCCCGGGGAGCTGTTTTTT. Translating gives CASSIESYLPPGELFF.